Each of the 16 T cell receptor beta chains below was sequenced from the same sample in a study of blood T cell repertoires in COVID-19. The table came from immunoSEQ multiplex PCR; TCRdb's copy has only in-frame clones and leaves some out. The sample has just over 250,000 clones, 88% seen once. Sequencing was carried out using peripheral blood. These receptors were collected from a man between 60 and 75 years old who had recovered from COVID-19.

The CDR3 DNA follows: TGCGCCAGCAGCACCCGGGACAGGGGGCAAACTAATGAAAAACTGTTTTTT. As protein: CASSTRDRGQTNEKLFF. The rearrangement uses TRBV4-1 and TRBJ1-4; TRBD1 aligns across 12 bases. Losses at the gene ends were 5 bases for V and 1 base for J; bases not matched to a gene: 5. This CDR3 has 17 amino acids. CDR1 MGHRA and CDR2 YSYEKL come from the germline V gene.

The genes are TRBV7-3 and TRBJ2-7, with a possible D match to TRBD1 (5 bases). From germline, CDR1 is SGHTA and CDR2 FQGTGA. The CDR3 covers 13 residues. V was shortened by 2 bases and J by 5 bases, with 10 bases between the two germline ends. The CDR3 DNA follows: TGTGCCAGCAGCTTAGCGCCAGGGAACGAGCAGTACTTC. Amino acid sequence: CASSLAPGNEQYF.

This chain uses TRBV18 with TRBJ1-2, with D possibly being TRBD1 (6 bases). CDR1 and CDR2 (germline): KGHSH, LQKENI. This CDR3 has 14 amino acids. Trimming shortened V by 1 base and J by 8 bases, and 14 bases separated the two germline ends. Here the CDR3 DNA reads TGTGCCAGCTCACCACTCACAGGGACGCGAGGCTACACCTTC. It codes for CASSPLTGTRGYTF. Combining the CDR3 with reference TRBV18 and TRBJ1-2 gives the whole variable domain NAGVMQNPRHLVRRRGQEARLRCSPMKGHSHVYWYRQLPEEGLKFMVYLQKENIIDESGMPKERFSAEFPKEGPSILRIQQVVRGDSAAYFCASSPLTGTRGYTFGSGTRLTVV.

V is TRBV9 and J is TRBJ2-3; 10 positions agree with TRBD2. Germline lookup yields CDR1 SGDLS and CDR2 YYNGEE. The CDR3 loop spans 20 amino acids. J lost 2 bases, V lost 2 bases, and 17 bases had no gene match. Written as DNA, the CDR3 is TGTGCCAGCAGCGTGGCCCAGGGGGGTAGGCTAGCGGGGGCCACAGATACGCAGTATTTT. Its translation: CASSVAQGGRLAGATDTQYF.

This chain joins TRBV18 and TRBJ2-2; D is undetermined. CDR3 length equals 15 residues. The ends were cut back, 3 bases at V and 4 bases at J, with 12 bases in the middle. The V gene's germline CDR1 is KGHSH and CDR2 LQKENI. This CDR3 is CASSPGSLGTGELFF. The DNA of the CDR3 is TGTGCCAGCTCACCGGGTTCCCTAGGCACCGGGGAGCTGTTTTTT.

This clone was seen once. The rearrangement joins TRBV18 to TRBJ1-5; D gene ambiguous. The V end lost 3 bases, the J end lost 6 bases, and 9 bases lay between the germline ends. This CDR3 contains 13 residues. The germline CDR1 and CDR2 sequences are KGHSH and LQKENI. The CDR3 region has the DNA TGTGCCAGCTCACCCCCAGGAGGTCAGCCCCAGCATTTT. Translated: CASSPPGGQPQHF.

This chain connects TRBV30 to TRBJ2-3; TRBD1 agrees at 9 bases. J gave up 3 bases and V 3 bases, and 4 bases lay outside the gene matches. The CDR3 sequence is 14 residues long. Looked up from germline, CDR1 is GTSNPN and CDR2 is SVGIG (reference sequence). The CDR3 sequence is CAWSPGQGTDTQYF. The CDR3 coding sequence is TGTGCCTGGAGCCCGGGACAGGGAACAGATACGCAGTATTTT.

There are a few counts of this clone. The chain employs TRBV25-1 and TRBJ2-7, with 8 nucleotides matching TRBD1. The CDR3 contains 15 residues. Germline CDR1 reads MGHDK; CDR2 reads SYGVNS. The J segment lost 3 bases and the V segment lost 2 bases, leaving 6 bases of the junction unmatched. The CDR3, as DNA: TGTGCCAGCAGTGAAGTCGGGGACAGGCGCTACGAGCAGTACTTC. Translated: CASSEVGDRRYEQYF.

In DNA, the CDR3 is TGTGCCAGTAGTATGTCGGAAGAGACCCAGTACTTC. Translation: CASSMSEETQYF. This rearrangement joins TRBV19 to TRBJ2-5; D is unclear. Trimming stripped 3 bases from V and 3 bases from J, with 5 bases between. This CDR3 has 12 residues. CDR1 is LNHDA, CDR2 SQIVND, per germline (reference sequence). Complete variable domain (other parts from reference TRBV19 and TRBJ2-5): DGGITQSPKYLFRKEGQNVTLSCEQNLNHDAMYWYRQDPGQGLRLIYYSQIVNDFQKGDIAEGYSVSREKKESFPLTVTSAQKNPTAFYLCASSMSEETQYFGPGTRLLVL.

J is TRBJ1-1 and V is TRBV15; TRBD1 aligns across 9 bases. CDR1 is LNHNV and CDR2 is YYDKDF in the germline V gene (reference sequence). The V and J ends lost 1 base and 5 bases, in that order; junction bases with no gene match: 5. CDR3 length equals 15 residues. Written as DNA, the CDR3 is TGTGCCACCAGCAGAGGGGGGACAGGGAGGACTGAAGCTTTCTTT. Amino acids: CATSRGGTGRTEAFF.

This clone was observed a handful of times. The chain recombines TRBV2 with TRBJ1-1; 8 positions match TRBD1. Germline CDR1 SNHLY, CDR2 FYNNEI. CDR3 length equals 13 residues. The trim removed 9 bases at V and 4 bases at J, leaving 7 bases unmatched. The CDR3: CARRQGWATEAFF. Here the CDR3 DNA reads TGTGCCAGACGACAGGGGTGGGCCACTGAAGCTTTCTTT. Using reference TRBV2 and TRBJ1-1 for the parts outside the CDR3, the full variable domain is EPEVTQTPSHQVTQMGQEVILRCVPISNHLYFYWYRQILGQKVEFLVSFYNNEISEKSEIFDDQFSVERPDGSNFTLKIRSTKLEDSAMYFCARRQGWATEAFFGQGTRLTVV.

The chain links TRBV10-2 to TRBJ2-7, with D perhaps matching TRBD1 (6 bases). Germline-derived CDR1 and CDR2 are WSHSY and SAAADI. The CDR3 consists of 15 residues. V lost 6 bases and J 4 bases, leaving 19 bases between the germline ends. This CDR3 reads CASSGEVQGWYEQYF. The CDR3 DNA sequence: TGCGCCAGCAGCGGAGAGGTGCAGGGGTGGTACGAGCAGTACTTC.

The CDR3 is CASSPRTGTEAFF. In nucleotides, the CDR3 is TGTGCCAGCAGTCCTCGGACAGGGACTGAAGCTTTCTTT. The chain links TRBV27 to TRBJ1-1; 8 nucleotides align to TRBD1. J lost 5 bases, V lost 5 bases, and 4 bases had no gene match. The CDR3 extends over 13 amino acids. Germline V CDR1 and CDR2: MNHEY, SMNVEV (reference sequence).

CDR3 sequence: CASSHGRVNTGELFF. CDR3 nucleotide sequence: TGTGCCAGCAGCCACGGGAGAGTTAACACCGGGGAGCTGTTTTTT. The chain joins TRBV9 to TRBJ2-2; D is perhaps TRBD2 (6 bases). The ends were cut back, 4 bases at V and 2 bases at J, with 12 bases in the middle. Germline lookup yields CDR1 SGDLS and CDR2 YYNGEE. This CDR3 has 15 amino acids. Drawing the rest from reference TRBV9 and TRBJ2-2, the complete variable domain is DSGVTQTPKHLITATGQRVTLRCSPRSGDLSVYWYQQSLDQGLQFLIQYYNGEERAKGNILERFSAQQFPDLHSELNLSSLELGDSALYFCASSHGRVNTGELFFGEGSRLTVL.

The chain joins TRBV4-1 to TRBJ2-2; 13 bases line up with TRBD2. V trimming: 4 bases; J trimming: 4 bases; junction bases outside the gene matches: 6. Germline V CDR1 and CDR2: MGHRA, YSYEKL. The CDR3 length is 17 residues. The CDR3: CASSPQGLAGTTGELFF. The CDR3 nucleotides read TGCGCCAGCAGCCCTCAGGGACTAGCGGGGACCACCGGGGAGCTGTTTTTT.

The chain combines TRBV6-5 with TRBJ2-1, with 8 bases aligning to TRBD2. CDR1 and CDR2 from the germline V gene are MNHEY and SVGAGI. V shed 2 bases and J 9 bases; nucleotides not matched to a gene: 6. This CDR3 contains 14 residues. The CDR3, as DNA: TGTGCCAGCAGTTACAGCGGGGGTTCCAGTGAGCAGTTCTTC. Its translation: CASSYSGGSSEQFF.